The 24 T cell receptor beta chains below come from one sample, sequenced in a study of blood T cells in healthy people across ages. Primers used in a second PCR of roughly 7 to 12 cycles were a sample-barcoded 5' primer and a J-beta primer mix. Each CDR3 protein is one row after TCRdb ran MiXCR on the 5' RACE reads. The sample lists nearly 1 million distinct CDR3 sequences, roughly 51% occurring once. Material for sequencing was blood. These receptor sequences come from a woman aged 55-69 years in good health.

As concerns this clonotype: A read error may account for a junction end that differs from germline. This chain joins TRBV20-1 and TRBJ2-7; D call uncertain. This CDR3 spans 13 amino acids. Per germline, CDR1 DFQATT and CDR2 SNEGSKA (reference sequence). CDR3 protein: CGALRQQAYEQYF. CDR3 nucleotides: TGCGGTGCCCTTCGCCAGCAAGCCTACGAGCAGTACTTC.

The chain couples TRBV12-5 to TRBJ1-2; D gene unclear. Germline V gene lookup returns CDR1 LGHNT and CDR2 FRNRAP. Trimming removed 3 bases at V and 8 bases at J, with 10 bases between. The CDR3 is 12 residues long. The CDR3 DNA follows: TGTGCTAGTGGTTTCAGCGGGAGGGGCTACACCTTC. Translated: CASGFSGRGYTF.

The gene calls are TRBV7-2 and TRBJ2-1, with TRBD1 matching 10 bases. TRBJ2-7 matches the DNA end more closely, so the J call is doubtful. This CDR3 spans 15 amino acids. Germline V CDR1 and CDR2: SGHTA, FQGNSA. CDR3 region: CASSWRQGANYEQYF. In DNA, the CDR3 is TGTGCCAGCAGCTGGAGACAGGGGGCCAACTACGAGCAGTACTTC.

CDR3 DNA sequence: TGTGCCAGCAGCCGCGCGGGAGCCTACTACGAGCAGTACTTC. This sequence encodes CASSRAGAYYEQYF. This rearrangement joins TRBV7-2 to TRBJ2-5, with 7 bases fitting TRBD2. The DNA end is more similar to TRBJ2-7, so the J call may be wrong. In germline, CDR1 is SGHTA, CDR2 FQGNSA. The CDR3 has 14 residues.

The rearrangement links TRBV29-1 to TRBJ2-5, with D unresolved. CDR1 SQVTM and CDR2 ANQGSEA come from the germline V gene. V gave up 3 bases and J gave up 2 bases, with 13 bases separating them. The CDR3 has 14 residues. CDR3 DNA sequence: TGCAGCGTTGAGAATCTGGCCGTTCAAGAGACCCAGTACTTC. This translates into CSVENLAVQETQYF.

The rearrangement links TRBV20-1 to TRBJ2-3; no definite D call. V lost 5 bases to trimming and J lost 2 bases, with 8 bases between them. Per germline, CDR1 DFQATT and CDR2 SNEGSKA (reference sequence). This CDR3 region has 12 residues. The CDR3 loop is CSAVSVTDTQYF. In nucleotides, the CDR3 is TGCAGTGCTGTTTCGGTCACAGATACGCAGTATTTT.

The chain carries TRBV3-1 and TRBJ2-2; 10 bases agree with TRBD1. The CDR3 contains 15 residues. The germline V gene encodes CDR1 LGHDT and CDR2 YNNKEL (reference sequence). V gave up 3 bases and J gave up 5 bases; unmatched junction bases: 3. This CDR3 is CASSQRTGGTGELFF. In nucleotides, the CDR3 is TGTGCCAGCAGCCAGCGGACAGGGGGAACCGGGGAGCTGTTTTTT.

The CDR3 bases are TGTGCCAGCACCTCCGCCCTGGGGGGAGGGGCTTCCTACGAGCAGTACTTC. Its protein product is CASTSALGGGASYEQYF. The gene calls are TRBV6-6 and TRBJ2-4; 7 nucleotides match TRBD2. The DNA end favors TRBJ2-7, so the J call may be wrong. Germline V gene data show CDR1 as MNHNY and CDR2 as SVGAGI (reference sequence). This CDR3 is 17 amino acids long.

Remarks on this clonotype: A much larger clone lies a single base off, so this may be a read error. The V and J genes are TRBV28 and TRBJ2-1; 14 bases map to TRBD2. Losses at the gene ends were 5 bases for V and 9 bases for J; bases not matched to a gene: 3. The CDR3 contains 14 residues. CDR1 MDHEN and CDR2 SYDVKM come from the germline V gene. CDR3 in DNA: TGTGCCAGCAGTCGGGGACTAGCGGGAGTTGAGCAGTTCTTC. Protein: CASSRGLAGVEQFF.

The genes are TRBV9 and TRBJ2-4; D is uncertain. The CDR3 runs to 15 residues. Per germline, CDR1 SGDLS and CDR2 YYNGEE. V was shortened by 0 bases and J by 6 bases, with 13 bases between the two germline ends. The DNA of the CDR3 is TGTGCCAGCAGCGTAGCCGGGCGTTTGGGAAACATTCAGTACTTC. It codes for CASSVAGRLGNIQYF.

This chain uses TRBV20-1 with TRBJ2-7, with D tentatively TRBD1 (5 bases). Trimming took off 6 bases at V and 5 bases at J, with 11 bases between the two ends. This CDR3 region has 11 residues. Germline CDR1 and CDR2: DFQATT and SNEGSKA (reference sequence). The CDR3 region is CSARAMNEQYF. CDR3 in DNA: TGCAGTGCCAGGGCTATGAACGAGCAGTACTTC.

The chain links TRBV28 to TRBJ2-7; 9 bases agree with TRBD1. CDR1 and CDR2 (germline): MDHEN, SYDVKM. After removal of 5 bases from V and 3 bases from J, the junction contained 8 bases not matched to a gene. The CDR3 length is 15 residues. The CDR3 coding sequence is TGTGCCAGCAGTCCTTGGACAGGGGAGAACTACGAGCAGTACTTC. This translates into CASSPWTGENYEQYF.

This clonotype was observed a handful of times. This chain connects TRBV28 to TRBJ1-5, with D uncertain. The CDR3 is 11 amino acids. Germline assignment: CDR1 MDHEN and CDR2 SYDVKM. Trimming left V 2 bases short and J 12 bases short, with 8 bases between. The CDR3, as DNA: TGTGCCAGCAGTTTACTAGAATACCAGCATTTT. It codes for CASSLLEYQHF.

This clonotype was found a few times. The chain couples TRBV20-1 to TRBJ2-7, with 8 positions matching TRBD2. Germline loops: CDR1 DFQATT, CDR2 SNEGSKA (reference sequence). After removal of 1 base from V and 4 bases from J, the junction contained 3 bases not matched to a gene. This CDR3 has 13 amino acids. The CDR3 here is CSARVSGTYEQYF. The CDR3 coding sequence is TGCAGTGCTAGAGTTAGCGGGACGTACGAGCAGTACTTC.

V gene TRBV7-9 combines with J gene TRBJ1-2, with TRBD1 matching 8 bases. The CDR3 has 16 residues. J lost 8 bases, V lost 5 bases, and 16 bases had no gene match. CDR1 SEHNR and CDR2 FQNEAQ come from the germline V gene (reference sequence). Here the CDR3 DNA reads TGTGCCAGCAGCGAGGCCGGACAGGGAAGAATTGGCGGCTACACCTTC. This codes for CASSEAGQGRIGGYTF. Drawing the rest from reference TRBV7-9 and TRBJ1-2, the complete variable domain is DTGVSQNPRHKITKRGQNVTFRCDPISEHNRLYWYRQTLGQGPEFLTYFQNEAQLEKSRLLSDRFSAERPKGSFSTLEIQRTEQGDSAMYLCASSEAGQGRIGGYTFGSGTRLTVV.

This chain joins TRBV25-1 and TRBJ2-3, with D perhaps TRBD2 (6 bases). Germline CDR1 reads MGHDK; CDR2 reads SYGVNS. The CDR3 covers 15 residues. V lost 3 bases to trimming and J lost 6 bases, with 16 bases between them. DNA for the CDR3: TGTGCCAGCAGTGAGGTCGGGGAGGCTGCGGATACGCAGTATTTT. Its translation: CASSEVGEAADTQYF.

V gene TRBV5-1 combines with J gene TRBJ2-7; D not resolved. This CDR3 spans 11 amino acids. The germline CDR1 and CDR2 sequences are SGHRS and YFSETQ. The V gene lost 8 bases and the J gene lost 2 bases, with 8 bases spanning the gap. In nucleotides, the CDR3 is TGCGCCAGGGGATGTCCCTACGAGCAGTACTTC. It is translated as CARGCPYEQYF.

This clonotype was observed a few times. V is TRBV2 and J is TRBJ1-2; a weak D match, TRBD1 (5 bases). CDR1 and CDR2 (germline): SNHLY, FYNNEI. The CDR3 has 15 amino acids. Trimming left V 2 bases short and J 7 bases short, with 17 bases between. The CDR3 sequence: CASSERTGASGGYTF. As DNA, the CDR3 is TGTGCCAGCAGTGAAAGAACAGGCGCCTCGGGTGGCTACACCTTC.

The genes are TRBV6-2 or TRBV6-3 and TRBJ2-4, with 8 bases fitting TRBD2. V shed 5 bases, J shed 3 bases, and the junction held 9 bases outside the gene matches. Germline V CDR1 and CDR2: MNHEY, SVGEGT. This CDR3 is built from 16 residues. The CDR3 is CASSRDSGKGKNIQYF. The CDR3 DNA reads TGTGCCAGCAGTCGGGATAGCGGGAAAGGCAAAAACATTCAGTACTTC.

This sequence joins TRBV29-1 and TRBJ2-1; D not certain. Between the trimmed V and J ends, which lost 4 bases and 9 bases, there was a span of 7 bases. The length of the CDR3 is 10 residues. Per the germline V gene, CDR1 is SQVTM and CDR2 is ANQGSEA. This CDR3 is CSVGAFEQFF. The CDR3 nucleotides read TGCAGCGTTGGGGCCTTTGAGCAGTTCTTC.

The chain uses TRBV20-1 and TRBJ1-2; D is unresolved. Germline assignment: CDR1 DFQATT and CDR2 SNEGSKA (reference sequence). The V end lost 0 bases, the J end lost 4 bases, and 9 bases lay between the germline ends. This CDR3 comprises 13 residues. Here the CDR3 reads CSARDPELYGYTF. DNA for the CDR3: TGCAGTGCTAGAGATCCAGAGCTCTATGGCTACACCTTC.

The chain has TRBV12-3 or TRBV12-4 and TRBJ2-5; 8 nucleotides line up with TRBD2. The junction had 11 bases not matched to a gene; V was cut back by 7 bases and J by 10 bases. CDR3 length: 13 residues. CDR3 sequence (DNA): TGTGCCAGCACCATAAAGCGGGAGAGGGGCCAGTACTTC. Translating gives CASTIKRERGQYF.

On this clonotype: One end of the junction does not line up with germline, which may come from a read error. The V and J genes are TRBV20-1 and TRBJ2-3; tentatively, D is TRBD1 or TRBD2 (5 bases each). Germline CDR1 reads DFQATT; CDR2 reads SNEGSKA (reference sequence). This CDR3 is 15 amino acids long. The CDR3 DNA reads TGCAGTGCTAGAGACCCTGCAGGGAGCACAGGTACGCAGTATTTT. It yields the protein CSARDPAGSTGTQYF.

This clonotype was counted only a few times. CDR3 sequence reads: CSVELTLAGKRYEQYF. CDR3 sequence (DNA): TGCAGCGTTGAACTTACCTTAGCAGGGAAAAGATACGAGCAGTACTTC. J is TRBJ2-7 and V is TRBV29-1, with TRBD1 as a possible D gene (5 bases). In germline, CDR1 is SQVTM, CDR2 ANQGSEA. This CDR3 has 16 amino acids. Deletions cut 2 bases from V and 4 bases from J, with 21 bases between.